This paragraph covers one T cell receptor (beta chain) sequence. Its antigen remains unidentified. This record comes from a study of cytomegalovirus exposure and HLA in healthy donors. Study-wide points: Cytomegalovirus status was reportedly diagnosed by the classifier with high sensitivity and specificity.

V trimming: 5 bases; J trimming: 1 base; junction bases outside the gene matches: 6. The CDR3 totals 15 residues. Germline loops: CDR1 SGHRS, CDR2 YFSETQ. Only in-frame clones appear in the TCRdb table, and some are missing; sequencing was by immunoSEQ multiplex PCR. The repertoire holds 150,000 to 200,000 clones, with approximately 86% as singletons. The source is a woman under 30 in good health and CMV-seronegative. Sequencing used PBMCs. V gene TRBV5-1 combines with J gene TRBJ2-7, with TRBD2 matching 10 bases. CDR3 sequence reads: CASSSELAGSYEQYF. The CDR3 nucleotides read TGCGCCAGCAGTTCGGAACTAGCGGGGTCCTACGAGCAGTACTTC. Drawing the rest from reference TRBV5-1 and TRBJ2-7, the complete variable domain is KAGVTQTPRYLIKTRGQQVTLSCSPISGHRSVSWYQQTPGQGLQFLFEYFSETQRNKGNFPGRFSGRQFSNSRSEMNVSTLELGDSALYLCASSSELAGSYEQYFGPGTRLTVT.